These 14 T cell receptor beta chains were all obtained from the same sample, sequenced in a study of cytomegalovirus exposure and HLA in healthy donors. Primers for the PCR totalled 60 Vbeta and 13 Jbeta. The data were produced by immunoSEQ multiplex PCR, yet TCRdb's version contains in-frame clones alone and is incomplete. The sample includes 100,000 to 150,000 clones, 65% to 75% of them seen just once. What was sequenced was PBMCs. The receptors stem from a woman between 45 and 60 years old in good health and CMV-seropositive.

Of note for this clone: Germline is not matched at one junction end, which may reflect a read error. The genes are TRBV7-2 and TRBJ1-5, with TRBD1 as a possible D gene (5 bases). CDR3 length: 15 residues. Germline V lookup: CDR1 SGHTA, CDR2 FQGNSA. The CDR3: CSSSPGGRGDQPQHF. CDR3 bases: TGTTCCAGCAGCCCCGGGGGGAGGGGAGATCAGCCCCAGCATTTT.

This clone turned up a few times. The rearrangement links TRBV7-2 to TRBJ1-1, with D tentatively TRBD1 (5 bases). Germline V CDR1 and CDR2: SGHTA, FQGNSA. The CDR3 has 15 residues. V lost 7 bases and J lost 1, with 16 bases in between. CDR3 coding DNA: TGTGCCAGCATGATTAGGGGTTTGGGGAACACTGAAGCTTTCTTT. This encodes CASMIRGLGNTEAFF.

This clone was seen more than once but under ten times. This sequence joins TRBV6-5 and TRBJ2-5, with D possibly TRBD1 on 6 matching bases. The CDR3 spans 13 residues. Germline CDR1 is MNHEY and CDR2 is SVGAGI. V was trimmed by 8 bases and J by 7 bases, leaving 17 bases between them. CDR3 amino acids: CASLEQGQGTQYF. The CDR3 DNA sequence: TGTGCCAGCTTGGAACAGGGCCAGGGGACCCAGTACTTC.

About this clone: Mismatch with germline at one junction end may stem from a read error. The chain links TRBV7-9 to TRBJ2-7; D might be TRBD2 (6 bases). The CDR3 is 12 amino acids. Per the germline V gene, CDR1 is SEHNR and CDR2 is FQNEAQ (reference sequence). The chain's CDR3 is CASSLVERARSF. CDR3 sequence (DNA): TGTGCCAGCAGCTTAGTTGAGCGGGCCCGGTCCTTC.

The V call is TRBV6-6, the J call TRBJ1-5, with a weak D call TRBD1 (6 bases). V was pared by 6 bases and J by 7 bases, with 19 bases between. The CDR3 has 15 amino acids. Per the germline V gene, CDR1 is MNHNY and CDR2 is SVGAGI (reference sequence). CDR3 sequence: CASRKDPGVGQPQHF. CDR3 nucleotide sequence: TGTGCCAGCAGAAAGGATCCAGGGGTGGGACAGCCCCAGCATTTT.

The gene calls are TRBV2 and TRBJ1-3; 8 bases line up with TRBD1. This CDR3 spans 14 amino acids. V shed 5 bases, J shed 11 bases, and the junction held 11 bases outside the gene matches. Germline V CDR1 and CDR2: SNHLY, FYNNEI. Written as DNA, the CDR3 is TGTGCCAGCAGTTCGGACAGGGCGGTCACCGCCATATATTTT. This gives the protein CASSSDRAVTAIYF.

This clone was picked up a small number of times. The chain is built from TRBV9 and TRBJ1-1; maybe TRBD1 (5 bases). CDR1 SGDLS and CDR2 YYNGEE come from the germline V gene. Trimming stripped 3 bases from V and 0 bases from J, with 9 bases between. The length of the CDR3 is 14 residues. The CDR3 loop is CASSATDMNTEAFF. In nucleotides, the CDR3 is TGTGCCAGCAGCGCGACAGATATGAACACTGAAGCTTTCTTT.

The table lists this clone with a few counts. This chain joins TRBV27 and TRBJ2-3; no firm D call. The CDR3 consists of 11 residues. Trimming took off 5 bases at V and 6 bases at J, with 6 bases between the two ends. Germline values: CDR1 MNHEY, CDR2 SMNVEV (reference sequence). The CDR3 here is CASSVRDTQYF. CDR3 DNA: TGTGCCAGCAGTGTCAGGGATACGCAGTATTTT.

The CDR3 coding sequence is TGTGCCAGTACAGCGACAGTTTTCAATGAGCAGTTCTTC. This sequence encodes CASTATVFNEQFF. This chain joins TRBV19 and TRBJ2-1; a possible D gene is TRBD1 (5 bases). Germline loops: CDR1 LNHDA, CDR2 SQIVND (reference sequence). V lost 7 bases, J lost 6 bases, and 13 bases lay in between. The CDR3 is 13 residues long.

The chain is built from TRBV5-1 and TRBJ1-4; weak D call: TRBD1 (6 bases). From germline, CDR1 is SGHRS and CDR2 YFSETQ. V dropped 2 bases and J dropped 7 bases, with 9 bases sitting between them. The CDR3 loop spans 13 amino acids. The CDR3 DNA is TGCGCCAGCAGCTTAGAAGGGGGTGAAAAACTGTTTTTT. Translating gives CASSLEGGEKLFF.

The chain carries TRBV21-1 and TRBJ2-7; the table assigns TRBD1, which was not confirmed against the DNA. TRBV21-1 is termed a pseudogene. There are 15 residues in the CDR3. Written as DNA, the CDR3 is TGTGCCAGCAGCAAAGGGGACAAGGGGGACTACGAGCAGTACTTC. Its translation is CASSKGDKGDYEQYF.

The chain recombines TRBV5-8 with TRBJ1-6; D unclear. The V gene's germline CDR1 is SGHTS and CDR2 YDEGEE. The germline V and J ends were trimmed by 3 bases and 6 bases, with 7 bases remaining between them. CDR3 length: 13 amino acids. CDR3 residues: CASSSSLNSPLHF. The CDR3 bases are TGTGCCAGCAGCTCGAGCCTTAATTCACCCCTCCACTTT.

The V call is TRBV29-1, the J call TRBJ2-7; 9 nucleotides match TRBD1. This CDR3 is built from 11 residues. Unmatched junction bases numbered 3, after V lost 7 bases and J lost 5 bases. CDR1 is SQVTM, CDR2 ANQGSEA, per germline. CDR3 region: CSAGQGNEQYF. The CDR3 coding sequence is TGCAGCGCGGGACAGGGAAACGAGCAGTACTTC.

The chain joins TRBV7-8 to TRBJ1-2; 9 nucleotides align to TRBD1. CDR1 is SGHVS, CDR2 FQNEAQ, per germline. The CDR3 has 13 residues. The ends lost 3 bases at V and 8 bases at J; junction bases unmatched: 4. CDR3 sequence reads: CASSLDRGEGYTF. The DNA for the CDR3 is TGTGCCAGCAGCTTGGACAGGGGCGAGGGCTACACCTTC.